One sample yielded the 14 T cell receptor beta chains listed below, sequenced in a study of blood T cell repertoires in COVID-19. Profiling relied on immunoSEQ multiplex PCR, and the TCRdb table lists in-frame clones only, not all of them. Of 180,000 or so clones in the sample, more than 75% were seen once. Material: PBMCs or T cells enriched from blood (not recorded which). These receptors were taken from a man between 60 and 70 years old who had been exposed to COVID-19.

The gene calls are TRBV5-1 and TRBJ2-3; D might be TRBD1 (6 bases). The CDR3 runs 16 residues. Germline CDR1 and CDR2: SGHRS and YFSETQ. V lost 4 bases to trimming and J lost 4 bases, with 19 bases between them. In nucleotides, the CDR3 is TGCGCCAGCAGCACCAACGACCCCTCAGGGGCAGATACGCAGTATTTT. It translates to CASSTNDPSGADTQYF.

The sample holds a few counts of this clone. The chain's CDR3 is CASSLGLAGYNEQFF. In nucleotides, the CDR3 is TGTGCCAGCAGCTTAGGTCTAGCGGGGTACAATGAGCAGTTCTTC. The V and J genes are TRBV7-8 and TRBJ2-1; TRBD2 matches 9 bases. CDR1 is SGHVS, CDR2 FQNEAQ, per germline. The CDR3 is 15 amino acids. V was clipped by 1 base and J by 4 bases; unmatched bases: 2.

In its sample, this clone was seen a few times. This chain links TRBV20-1 with TRBJ1-2; 8 bases are a match to TRBD1. CDR1 is DFQATT, CDR2 SNEGSKA, per germline (reference sequence). The CDR3 extends over 11 amino acids. Trimming cost V 6 bases and J 8 bases; bases outside gene matches: 5. DNA of the CDR3: TGCAGTGCCAAACAGGGGGGCGGCTACACCTTC. It specifies CSAKQGGGYTF.

The V gene is TRBV25-1, the J gene TRBJ1-4; D gene unclear. Germline loops: CDR1 MGHDK, CDR2 SYGVNS. Trimming cost V 0 bases and J 4 bases, with 15 bases left between them. The CDR3 is 17 residues long. The CDR3 protein is CASSEYSPNSYNEKLFF. In DNA, the CDR3 is TGTGCCAGCAGTGAATACTCCCCAAACAGTTATAATGAAAAACTGTTTTTT.

The chain is built from TRBV24-1 and TRBJ2-1; 7 nucleotides line up with TRBD2. The V gene end was trimmed by 4 bases and the J gene end by 5 bases; junction bases not matched to a gene: 10. CDR3 length equals 16 residues. Germline values: CDR1 KGHDR, CDR2 SFDVKD. In DNA form, the CDR3 reads TGTGCCACCAGTGACCCTAGCGGAGAGAGGGACAATGAGCAGTTCTTC. Its protein is CATSDPSGERDNEQFF.

V is TRBV5-6 and J is TRBJ2-5; the D gene is possibly TRBD1 (6 bases). The V and J ends lost 2 bases and 4 bases respectively, with 9 bases between them. This CDR3 has 13 amino acids. Germline assignment: CDR1 SGHDT and CDR2 YYEEEE. The CDR3 sequence: CASSFQGRETQYF. In DNA, the CDR3 is TGTGCCAGCAGCTTCCAGGGGCGAGAGACCCAGTACTTC.

This clone occurred once. The CDR3 nucleotides are TGCAGCGTTGCGGGCCTAGCGGGGCGCTCCTACGAGCAGTACTTC. It yields the protein CSVAGLAGRSYEQYF. The rearrangement joins TRBV29-1 to TRBJ2-7, with TRBD2 matching over 9 bases. Germline assignment: CDR1 SQVTM and CDR2 ANQGSEA. The CDR3 is 15 residues long. Trimming removed 4 bases from V and 0 bases from J; junction bases left unmatched: 7.

The chain combines TRBV7-2 with TRBJ1-1, with 7 positions matching TRBD1. CDR3 size: 15 residues. The J segment lost 4 bases and the V segment lost 0 bases, leaving 5 bases of the junction unmatched. The V gene's germline CDR1 is SGHTA and CDR2 FQGNSA. The DNA of the CDR3 is TGTGCCAGCAGCTTAGCTTCACAGGGGTCCACTGAAGCTTTCTTT. Protein: CASSLASQGSTEAFF.

This clone came up many times. The V call is TRBV5-1, the J call TRBJ2-7; 11 nucleotides match TRBD2. Germline CDR1 reads SGHRS; CDR2 reads YFSETQ. The CDR3 consists of 16 residues. With 4 bases clipped from V and 0 bases from J, the junction kept 6 bases outside the gene matches. The CDR3 protein is CASSLMGLAVSYEQYF. CDR3 DNA sequence: TGCGCCAGCAGCCTGATGGGACTAGCGGTCTCCTACGAGCAGTACTTC.

For this clone: A junction boundary mismatches the germline segment, possibly from a read error. This chain joins TRBV18 and TRBJ2-7, with TRBD2 matching 14 bases. The CDR3 spans 17 residues. Germline V gene lookup returns CDR1 KGHSH and CDR2 LQKENI. CDR3 DNA sequence: TGTGCCAGCTCACCACAGGGACTAGCGGGAGCTCAGTACGGGCAGTACTTC. Its translation: CASSPQGLAGAQYGQYF.

The V and J genes are TRBV11-2 and TRBJ1-2, with TRBD1 matching 7 bases. Germline V gene data show CDR1 as SGHAT and CDR2 as FQNNGV. The CDR3 extends over 16 amino acids. Trimming removed 1 base from V and 12 bases from J; junction bases left unmatched: 17. CDR3 sequence (DNA): TGTGCCAGCAGCTTAGGTGCGACCCTTCTACAGGGGCTGGACACCTTC. Translating it yields CASSLGATLLQGLDTF.

The chain carries TRBV28 and TRBJ2-1; TRBD2 agrees at 10 bases. With 1 base clipped from V and 7 bases from J, the junction kept 4 bases outside the gene matches. From germline, CDR1 is MDHEN and CDR2 SYDVKM. The CDR3 loop spans 15 amino acids. The CDR3 region has the DNA TGTGCCAGCAGTTTATTGGCTAGCGGGAGAAATGAGCAGTTCTTC. It yields the protein CASSLLASGRNEQFF. Variable domain in full (rest from reference TRBV28 and TRBJ2-1): DVKVTQSSRYLVKRTGEKVFLECVQDMDHENMFWYRQDPGLGLRLIYFSYDVKMKEKGDIPEGYSVSREKKERFSLILESASTNQTSMYLCASSLLASGRNEQFFGPGTRLTVL.

Only one count was recorded for this clone. J is TRBJ2-2 and V is TRBV5-1; no clear D. The CDR3 runs 15 residues. V dropped 0 bases and J dropped 6 bases, with 12 bases sitting between them. Germline CDR1 and CDR2: SGHRS and YFSETQ. Here the CDR3 reads CASSLGFLEAGELFF. For the CDR3, the DNA is TGCGCCAGCAGCTTGGGCTTCCTCGAGGCCGGGGAGCTGTTTTTT.

The V gene is TRBV24-1, the J gene TRBJ2-1; TRBD2 matches at 7 bases. Germline V gene lookup returns CDR1 KGHDR and CDR2 SFDVKD. Germline trimming cut 3 bases from V and 3 bases from J; bases unmatched to any gene: 13. This CDR3 region has 18 residues. This CDR3 reads CATSDPRRRSGDYNEQFF. The CDR3 nucleotides are TGTGCCACCAGTGATCCCCGGAGAAGGAGCGGGGACTACAATGAGCAGTTCTTC.